These 24 T cell receptor beta chains share one sample of origin, sequenced in a study of blood T cells in healthy people across ages. It was with a sample-barcoded 5' primer and a J-beta primer mix that a second PCR of roughly 7 to 11 cycles was run. TCRdb re-derived calls from the 5' RACE reads in MiXCR, one entry per CDR3 protein. The sample lists hundreds of thousands of distinct CDR3 sequences, roughly 41% occurring once. The material sequenced was blood. These receptors were taken from a man older than 75 in good health.

About this clonotype: The junction does not match germline at one end; this may be a read error. The chain carries TRBV29-1 and TRBJ2-4, with D tentatively TRBD2 (5 bases). The CDR3 has 16 amino acids. Germline V gene sequence: CDR1 SQVTM, CDR2 ANQGSEA. The CDR3: CSVATIAGGIKSIQYF. CDR3 bases: TGCAGCGTTGCTACTATAGCAGGAGGTATCAAAAGCATTCAGTACTTC.

This clonotype was observed many times. V gene TRBV7-9 combines with J gene TRBJ2-4; D remains ambiguous. Germline V lookup: CDR1 SEHNR, CDR2 FQNEAQ (reference sequence). Trimming shortened V by 8 bases and J by 15 bases, and 17 bases separated the two germline ends. This CDR3 comprises 11 residues. This chain's CDR3 is CASGSGGRGYF. The CDR3 coding sequence is TGTGCCAGCGGATCCGGCGGACGAGGGTACTTC.

The genes are TRBV12-3 or TRBV12-4 and TRBJ2-5; D remains ambiguous. CDR3 length equals 16 residues. Trimming left V 8 bases short and J 5 bases short, with 24 bases between. Here the CDR3 reads CASRTRVGTLGETQYF. The CDR3 region has the DNA TGTGCCAGCCGAACCCGAGTGGGCACCCTAGGGGAGACCCAGTACTTC.

This chain joins TRBV9 and TRBJ2-1; possible D gene TRBD2, 5 bases. V shed 1 base and J shed 3 bases, with 11 bases lying between them. Germline V lookup: CDR1 SGDLS, CDR2 YYNGEE. The CDR3 has 15 residues. DNA of the CDR3: TGTGCCAGCAGCGTAAGGTCGGGAATCTACAATGAGCAGTTCTTC. As protein: CASSVRSGIYNEQFF. The variable domain in full, with the rest retrieved from reference TRBV9 and TRBJ2-1, is DSGVTQTPKHLITATGQRVTLRCSPRSGDLSVYWYQQSLDQGLQFLIQYYNGEERAKGNILERFSAQQFPDLHSELNLSSLELGDSALYFCASSVRSGIYNEQFFGPGTRLTVL.

As regards this clonotype: Just one base apart from a much larger clone, this may be a read error. The chain is built from TRBV7-9 and TRBJ2-6; tentative D call: TRBD1 (5 bases). Germline V gene sequence: CDR1 SEHNR, CDR2 FQNEAQ (reference sequence). This CDR3 contains 14 residues. The CDR3 here is CASSLFSGADVLTF. DNA of the CDR3: TGTGCCAGCAGCTTATTCTCTGGGGCCGACGTCCTGACTTTC.

The genes are TRBV6-2 or TRBV6-3 and TRBJ2-3; 11 nucleotides line up with TRBD1. The J segment lost 6 bases and the V segment lost 5 bases, leaving 10 bases of the junction unmatched. The germline gives CDR1 MNHEY, CDR2 SVGEGT. This CDR3 is built from 16 residues. The CDR3 bases are TGTGCCAGCAGTAACGCCGGGACAGGGGGGTCTGATACGCAGTATTTT. Amino acids: CASSNAGTGGSDTQYF.

This clonotype was seen a few times. The rearrangement joins TRBV12-3 or TRBV12-4 to TRBJ2-7, with 7 bases aligning to TRBD2. Unmatched junction bases numbered 8, after V lost 6 bases and J lost 0 bases. The CDR3 sequence is 15 residues long. The CDR3 region has the DNA TGTGCCAGCAGCCCCACCGGGGGGAACTCCTACGAGCAGTACTTC. Its translation is CASSPTGGNSYEQYF.

This clonotype has more than one count but fewer than ten. The chain employs TRBV7-9 and TRBJ1-6; tentatively, D is TRBD1 (6 bases). Germline values: CDR1 SEHNR, CDR2 FQNEAQ (reference sequence). The length of the CDR3 is 16 residues. With 3 bases removed from V and 0 bases from J, the gap between germline ends came to 9 bases. The CDR3 loop reads CASSFQGNSYNSPLHF. As DNA, the CDR3 is TGTGCCAGCAGCTTCCAGGGGAACTCCTATAATTCACCCCTCCACTTT.

The chain uses TRBV19 and TRBJ2-5; 7 nucleotides line up with TRBD2. The trim removed 4 bases at V and 4 bases at J, leaving 12 bases unmatched. There are 16 residues in the CDR3. Germline CDR1 LNHDA, CDR2 SQIVND (reference sequence). This CDR3 reads CASSTRGLAEGETQYF. The CDR3 DNA reads as TGTGCCAGTAGTACCCGCGGTCTAGCGGAAGGAGAGACCCAGTACTTC.

This sequence joins TRBV2 and TRBJ2-1; a weak D match, TRBD1 (5 bases). The CDR3 runs to 12 residues. Germline values: CDR1 SNHLY, CDR2 FYNNEI. Here the CDR3 reads CAVTDPYNEQFF. The DNA of the CDR3 is TGTGCGGTGACAGACCCCTACAATGAGCAGTTCTTC. The full variable domain, its missing parts supplied by reference TRBV2 and TRBJ2-1, is EPEVTQTPSHQVTQMGQEVILRCVPISNHLYFYWYRQILGQKVEFLVSFYNNEISEKSEIFDDQFSVERPDGSNFTLKIRSTKLEDSAMYFCAVTDPYNEQFFGPGTRLTVL.

In DNA, the CDR3 is TGCAGCGTTAAAAGGGAGGGAATGTTGTACTTC. It yields the protein CSVKREGMLYF. This rearrangement joins TRBV29-1 to TRBJ2-4, with TRBD2 identical over 7 bases. The trim removed 5 bases at V and 15 bases at J, leaving 10 bases unmatched. Per the germline V gene, CDR1 is SQVTM and CDR2 is ANQGSEA. The CDR3 totals 11 residues.

The genes are TRBV20-1 and TRBJ2-7, with D possibly TRBD2 on 6 matching bases. In germline, CDR1 is DFQATT, CDR2 SNEGSKA (reference sequence). V lost 3 bases, J lost 3 bases, and 15 bases lay in between. The CDR3 has 14 amino acids. CDR3 bases: TGCAGTGCTAGCCCTGGCGGGGCAGTCTACGAGCAGTACTTC. Protein: CSASPGGAVYEQYF.

This clonotype has at least ten counts. The gene calls are TRBV11-2 and TRBJ2-3; D gene unclear. Germline V gives CDR1 SGHAT, CDR2 FQNNGV. Trimming took 5 bases from V and 5 from J, leaving 5 bases between them. This CDR3 contains 11 residues. DNA of the CDR3: TGTGCCAGCAGCCCCAGAGATACGCAGTATTTT. It codes for CASSPRDTQYF.

In regard to this clonotype: One junction end disagrees with the germline gene, perhaps due to a read error. J is TRBJ2-7 and V is TRBV7-3; D tentatively fits TRBD1 or TRBD2 (7 bases each). The V gene's germline CDR1 is SGHTA and CDR2 FQGTGA. The CDR3 runs to 15 residues. DNA for the CDR3: TGTGCCAGCAGGTTAACAGGGGAGGGCTCCTACGAGCAGTACTTC. Translating it yields CASRLTGEGSYEQYF.

The rearrangement joins TRBV7-2 to TRBJ2-3, with TRBD2 matching over 9 bases. CDR1 is SGHTA, CDR2 FQGNSA, per germline. V trimming: 7 bases; J trimming: 6 bases; junction bases outside the gene matches: 17. CDR3 length: 17 residues. CDR3 DNA sequence: TGTGCCAGCAACTCACCTGGGGCGGGGGGGCTCGCGGATACGCAGTATTTT. It yields the protein CASNSPGAGGLADTQYF.

This clonotype was counted only a few times. The V and J genes are TRBV20-1 and TRBJ1-5; D perhaps matches TRBD1 (5 bases). Germline V gene data show CDR1 as DFQATT and CDR2 as SNEGSKA (reference sequence). This CDR3 contains 16 residues. The ends were cut back, 6 bases at V and 6 bases at J, with 24 bases in the middle. The CDR3 coding sequence is TGCAGTGCCAAAACACAGTCGACCGGTCAGGGTCAGCCCCAGCATTTT. The encoded protein is CSAKTQSTGQGQPQHF.

The chain recombines TRBV20-1 with TRBJ1-2; tentatively, D is TRBD1 (5 bases). Germline V gene lookup returns CDR1 DFQATT and CDR2 SNEGSKA (reference sequence). Trimming left V 8 bases short and J 2 bases short, with 18 bases between. There are 14 residues in the CDR3. CDR3 DNA: TGCAGTACTGACCCGGCGGGGGAGAACTATGGCTACACCTTC. This sequence encodes CSTDPAGENYGYTF.

The chain is built from TRBV6-1 and TRBJ1-6, with 9 bases lining up with TRBD1. V was clipped by 6 bases and J by 0 bases; unmatched bases: 9. The CDR3 length is 18 residues. Germline assignment: CDR1 MNHNS and CDR2 SASEGT. CDR3 sequence: CASRVGTGLISYNSPLHF. CDR3 DNA: TGTGCCAGCAGGGTCGGGACAGGGCTGATCTCCTATAATTCACCCCTCCACTTT.

This clonotype was seen many times. The chain uses TRBV6-2 or TRBV6-3 and TRBJ2-4; 7 nucleotides match TRBD1. This CDR3 comprises 14 residues. Germline V CDR1 and CDR2: MNHEY, SVGEGT. The V gene end was trimmed by 7 bases and the J gene end by 6 bases; junction bases not matched to a gene: 9. CDR3 nucleotides: TGTGCCAGCACCAAGACAGGGACCTCAAACATTCAGTACTTC. Protein product: CASTKTGTSNIQYF.

The V call is TRBV7-2, the J call TRBJ2-6; 7 bases fit TRBD1. Germline V lookup: CDR1 SGHTA, CDR2 FQGNSA. With V trimmed by 5 bases and J by 0 bases, 16 bases remained unmatched. The CDR3 length is 20 residues. The CDR3 loop is CASSPRDSVLPSSGANVLTF. The CDR3 bases are TGTGCCAGCAGCCCTCGGGACAGCGTCCTCCCTAGCTCTGGGGCCAACGTCCTGACTTTC.

This clonotype was observed a few times. J is TRBJ2-1 and V is TRBV20-1; no clear D gene. The V end was cut by 3 bases, the J end by 5 bases, with 14 bases between. The CDR3 is 14 amino acids. In germline, CDR1 is DFQATT, CDR2 SNEGSKA (reference sequence). For the CDR3, the DNA is TGCAGTGCTAGTAGGGCAGGTTCCCACAATGAGCAGTTCTTC. It translates to CSASRAGSHNEQFF.

The chain employs TRBV5-3 and TRBJ2-2; the match to TRBD1 covers 8 bases. TRBV5-3 is classed as an ORF, of uncertain function. The CDR3 is made up of 17 amino acids. V lost 4 bases to trimming and J lost 3 bases; unmatched junction nucleotides: 11. The CDR3 sequence is CARSPPRDRCDTGELFF. The CDR3 bases are TGTGCCAGAAGCCCCCCCCGGGACAGGTGCGACACCGGGGAGCTGTTTTTT.

V usage is TRBV7-2 and J usage is TRBJ2-2; TRBD2 aligns across 10 bases. V was pared by 3 bases and J by 5 bases, with 9 bases of the junction left unmatched. CDR3 length: 17 amino acids. CDR1 and CDR2 (germline): SGHTA, FQGNSA. DNA of the CDR3: TGTGCCAGCAGCTTTGGGCCTAGCGGGAGATTGACCGGGGAGCTGTTTTTT. It encodes CASSFGPSGRLTGELFF.

This chain links TRBV12-3 or TRBV12-4 with TRBJ2-1, with D possibly being TRBD1 or TRBD2 (5 bases each). V was clipped by 3 bases and J by 7 bases, with 13 bases between them. The CDR3 is 14 amino acids. CDR3 region: CASSLGTGKNEQFF. For the CDR3, the DNA is TGTGCCAGCAGTTTGGGGACGGGGAAAAATGAGCAGTTCTTC.